Presented here are 26 T cell receptor beta chains from one specimen sequenced in a study of cytomegalovirus exposure and HLA in healthy donors. Sequencing was performed with immunoSEQ multiplex PCR; in TCRdb, only in-frame clones are kept and a portion is missing. Of 350,000 or so clones detected, 86% appear once; the ten largest clones hold about 0.91%. Sample: PBMCs. The source is a woman younger than 30 in good health and CMV-seronegative.

This chain connects TRBV4-1 to TRBJ2-7; 9 positions match TRBD1. This CDR3 comprises 17 residues. V shed 2 bases, J shed 3 bases, and the junction held 11 bases outside the gene matches. The germline CDR1 and CDR2 sequences are MGHRA and YSYEKL. The CDR3 is CASSQKYIGQGFYEQYF. In DNA, the CDR3 is TGCGCCAGCAGCCAAAAATACATCGGACAGGGGTTCTACGAGCAGTACTTC.

This chain links TRBV5-6 with TRBJ1-4, with D maybe TRBD1 (5 bases). Germline V gene sequence: CDR1 SGHDT, CDR2 YYEEEE. CDR3 length: 16 residues. V was cut by 0 bases and J by 3 bases, with 12 bases left in between. CDR3 nucleotide sequence: TGTGCCAGCAGCTTGGGTGGAGGGGCGGCTAATGAAAAACTGTTTTTT. It translates to CASSLGGGAANEKLFF.

This chain joins TRBV19 and TRBJ2-1; TRBD2 is a possible D gene (6 bases). Trimming took 4 bases from V and 6 from J, leaving 13 bases between them. Germline V gene lookup returns CDR1 LNHDA and CDR2 SQIVND (reference sequence). The CDR3 spans 14 residues. The CDR3 loop is CASSSNRLGNEQFF. The CDR3, as DNA: TGTGCCAGTAGTAGCAACAGACTAGGCAATGAGCAGTTCTTC. The variable domain in full, with the rest retrieved from reference TRBV19 and TRBJ2-1, is DGGITQSPKYLFRKEGQNVTLSCEQNLNHDAMYWYRQDPGQGLRLIYYSQIVNDFQKGDIAEGYSVSREKKESFPLTVTSAQKNPTAFYLCASSSNRLGNEQFFGPGTRLTVL.

The CDR3 bases are TGTGCCACCAGCAGGATAAAATCAGGGATCCGTCAGCCCCAGCATTTT. Translating gives CATSRIKSGIRQPQHF. This rearrangement joins TRBV15 to TRBJ1-5; the D gene is possibly TRBD1 (5 bases). The germline CDR1 and CDR2 sequences are LNHNV and YYDKDF (reference sequence). V lost 3 bases to trimming and J lost 6 bases, with 18 bases between them. This CDR3 region has 16 residues.

The chain employs TRBV27 and TRBJ1-4; no firm D call. Looked up from germline, CDR1 is MNHEY and CDR2 is SMNVEV (reference sequence). The germline V and J ends were trimmed by 4 bases and 0 bases, with 6 bases remaining between them. The CDR3 is 14 amino acids. In nucleotides, the CDR3 is TGTGCCAGCAGTTCCCCAGCAACTAATGAAAAACTGTTTTTT. It yields the protein CASSSPATNEKLFF.

J is TRBJ1-2 and V is TRBV19; D remains unclear. Germline-derived CDR1 and CDR2 are LNHDA and SQIVND (reference sequence). CDR3 length: 13 residues. V was cut by 3 bases and J by 3 bases, with 8 bases left in between. The CDR3 region is CASSITGDYGYTF. CDR3 coding DNA: TGTGCCAGTAGTATCACCGGGGACTATGGCTACACCTTC.

This chain uses TRBV7-2 with TRBJ2-7; perhaps TRBD1 as D (6 bases). The germline V and J ends were trimmed by 6 bases and 6 bases, with 24 bases remaining between them. Germline V lookup: CDR1 SGHTA, CDR2 FQGNSA. The CDR3 spans 16 residues. CDR3: CASSWVVAGDGTEQYF. The CDR3 region has the DNA TGTGCCAGCAGTTGGGTGGTAGCAGGGGATGGGACCGAGCAGTACTTC.

The V and J genes are TRBV6-1 and TRBJ2-4, with D hard to call. The germline V and J ends were trimmed by 2 bases and 6 bases, with 14 bases remaining between them. CDR3 length: 15 residues. From germline, CDR1 is MNHNS and CDR2 SASEGT. The CDR3 is CASSELRILVNIQYF. CDR3 DNA: TGTGCCAGCAGTGAATTGCGGATCCTGGTAAACATTCAGTACTTC.

J is TRBJ1-1 and V is TRBV7-3; D call uncertain. V lost 5 bases to trimming and J lost 0 bases, with 7 bases between them. This CDR3 contains 13 residues. Germline V gene lookup returns CDR1 SGHTA and CDR2 FQGTGA. The CDR3 coding sequence is TGTGCCAGCAGCGCAACAGTGAACACTGAAGCTTTCTTT. It codes for CASSATVNTEAFF.

The chain combines TRBV2 with TRBJ1-4; 10 positions agree with TRBD1. The germline CDR1 and CDR2 sequences are SNHLY and FYNNEI. The V gene end was trimmed by 7 bases and the J gene end by 5 bases; junction bases not matched to a gene: 7. CDR3 length: 15 residues. The CDR3 DNA reads as TGTGCCAGCACACGACAGGGGGCGCAAAATGAAAAACTGTTTTTT. Its protein product is CASTRQGAQNEKLFF.

This chain uses TRBV28 with TRBJ1-4; possible D gene TRBD1, 6 bases. Trimming left V 5 bases short and J 0 bases short, with 7 bases between. The CDR3 is made up of 14 amino acids. From germline, CDR1 is MDHEN and CDR2 SYDVKM. The DNA for the CDR3 is TGTGCCAGCAGTGAGGGGGCAACTAATGAAAAACTGTTTTTT. Protein sequence: CASSEGATNEKLFF.

This clone was observed at least ten times. This chain connects TRBV4-2 to TRBJ2-3, with D possibly matching TRBD2 (5 bases). The CDR3 totals 15 residues. Trimming removed 0 bases from V and 4 bases from J, with 11 bases in between. The germline V gene encodes CDR1 LGHNA and CDR2 YNFKEQ. The CDR3, as DNA: TGTGCCAGCAGCCAAGATCGAGGAGGTGCAGATACGCAGTATTTT. This sequence encodes CASSQDRGGADTQYF.

The chain has TRBV5-1 and TRBJ2-1; maybe TRBD2 (6 bases). The germline gives CDR1 SGHRS, CDR2 YFSETQ. The CDR3 is 12 amino acids. The V and J ends lost 0 bases and 8 bases respectively, with 6 bases between them. The CDR3 loop is CASSLAGDEQFF. Written as DNA, the CDR3 is TGCGCCAGCAGCTTGGCGGGAGATGAGCAGTTCTTC.

This sequence joins TRBV6-5 and TRBJ1-1, with D unclear. The CDR3 length is 15 residues. Looked up from germline, CDR1 is MNHEY and CDR2 is SVGAGI. Trimming removed 5 bases from V and 5 bases from J, with 18 bases in between. The CDR3 DNA is TGTGCCAGCAGTCCCGAGGCCCCCCGAAGGACTGAAGCTTTCTTT. The encoded protein is CASSPEAPRRTEAFF.

This clone was seen once. This chain connects TRBV28 to TRBJ2-1; maybe TRBD2 (5 bases). CDR1 and CDR2 from the germline V gene are MDHEN and SYDVKM. The CDR3 length is 13 residues. The V end was cut by 6 bases, the J end by 3 bases, with 9 bases between. The CDR3, as DNA: TGTGCCAGCAGAACTGGGAGCTACAATGAGCAGTTCTTC. Its protein product is CASRTGSYNEQFF.

J is TRBJ1-4 and V is TRBV7-2; 10 positions agree with TRBD1. Germline CDR1 is SGHTA and CDR2 is FQGNSA. The V segment lost 5 bases and the J segment 2 bases; nucleotides outside the gene matches: 8. CDR3 length: 17 amino acids. In DNA form, the CDR3 reads TGTGCCAGCAGCCGTCCCGGGACAGGGGATACTAATGAAAAACTGTTTTTT. As protein: CASSRPGTGDTNEKLFF. The full variable domain, with the rest looked up from reference TRBV7-2 and TRBJ1-4, is GAGVSQSPSNKVTEKGKDVELRCDPISGHTALYWYRQSLGQGLEFLIYFQGNSAPDKSGLPSDRFSAERTGGSVSTLTIQRTQQEDSAVYLCASSRPGTGDTNEKLFFGSGTQLSVL.

The chain employs TRBV7-2 and TRBJ2-7; 8 nucleotides line up with TRBD2. Germline V gene lookup returns CDR1 SGHTA and CDR2 FQGNSA. V trimming: 5 bases; J trimming: 7 bases; junction bases outside the gene matches: 10. The CDR3 totals 14 residues. The CDR3, as DNA: TGTGCCAGCAGCGCGACGGGAGGGCCTCAAGAGCAGTACTTC. Translating it yields CASSATGGPQEQYF.

J is TRBJ1-1 and V is TRBV4-1; 8 nucleotides line up with TRBD1. Looked up from germline, CDR1 is MGHRA and CDR2 is YSYEKL. The ends lost 1 base at V and 4 bases at J; junction bases unmatched: 8. This CDR3 has 16 residues. CDR3 bases: TGCGCCAGCAGCCAAGGGACTCAGGGGGCCAGCACTGAAGCTTTCTTT. Encoded protein: CASSQGTQGASTEAFF.

This chain links TRBV14 with TRBJ1-1; 7 nucleotides align to TRBD1. The CDR3 is 19 residues long. The junction had 19 bases not matched to a gene; V was cut back by 6 bases and J by 0 bases. Germline-derived CDR1 and CDR2 are SGHDN and FVKESK. The CDR3 loop reads CASRWGQRTLLNMNTEAFF. As DNA, the CDR3 is TGTGCCAGCAGATGGGGACAGCGAACACTTCTTAACATGAACACTGAAGCTTTCTTT.

This clone has only one observation. The rearrangement links TRBV15 to TRBJ2-7; TRBD2 matches 9 bases. Germline assignment: CDR1 LNHNV and CDR2 YYDKDF (reference sequence). V shed 3 bases, J shed 4 bases, and the junction held 4 bases outside the gene matches. This CDR3 is 14 amino acids long. The CDR3 nucleotides are TGTGCCACCAGCAGTAGCGGGAGTGGGTACGAGCAGTACTTC. It is translated as CATSSSGSGYEQYF.

This clone came up once. This sequence joins TRBV2 and TRBJ2-1; tentatively, D is TRBD2 (6 bases). There are 15 residues in the CDR3. The V gene lost 5 bases and the J gene lost 6 bases, with 17 bases spanning the gap. Germline assignment: CDR1 SNHLY and CDR2 FYNNEI. The CDR3, as DNA: TGTGCCAGCAGTAAAAGACAGTTGGGGGGCAATGAGCAGTTCTTC. Translated, it gives CASSKRQLGGNEQFF.

A note on this clone: This CDR3 is also generated by other DNA sequences in the sample. The chain is built from TRBV9 and TRBJ2-1; 7 bases are shared with TRBD2. V shed 0 bases and J 1 base; nucleotides not matched to a gene: 4. CDR1 is SGDLS, CDR2 YYNGEE, per germline. This CDR3 is built from 16 residues. In DNA form, the CDR3 reads TGTGCCAGCAGCGTAGTGGGCGGGAGTTCCTACAATGAGCAGTTCTTC. It yields the protein CASSVVGGSSYNEQFF.

This clone came up many times. J is TRBJ1-2 and V is TRBV7-9; D unresolved. The length of the CDR3 is 15 residues. Trimming removed 0 bases from V and 7 bases from J, with 15 bases in between. In germline, CDR1 is SEHNR, CDR2 FQNEAQ (reference sequence). In DNA form, the CDR3 reads TGTGCCAGCAGCTTAGCGGGTACGGGGTACTCTGGCTACACCTTC. This sequence encodes CASSLAGTGYSGYTF.

This chain connects TRBV5-1 to TRBJ2-6; D call uncertain. The CDR3 contains 14 residues. Looked up from germline, CDR1 is SGHRS and CDR2 is YFSETQ. Trimming cost V 3 bases and J 1 base, with 5 bases left between them. CDR3 bases: TGCGCCAGCAGCTCGGTTTCTGGGGCCAACGTCCTGACTTTC. Its translation: CASSSVSGANVLTF.

This clone was counted a single time. The V call is TRBV28, the J call TRBJ2-1; TRBD2 matches 7 bases. The CDR3 is 16 residues long. V trimming: 5 bases; J trimming: 4 bases; junction bases outside the gene matches: 11. CDR1 and CDR2 (germline): MDHEN, SYDVKM. CDR3 loop: CASSLPGPGGYNEQFF. For the CDR3, the DNA is TGTGCCAGCAGTCTCCCAGGCCCCGGGGGGTACAATGAGCAGTTCTTC.

The rearrangement links TRBV7-2 to TRBJ2-7; D is undetermined. CDR1 and CDR2 from the germline V gene are SGHTA and FQGNSA. The ends were cut back, 3 bases at V and 4 bases at J, with 7 bases in the middle. The CDR3 is made up of 12 amino acids. In DNA form, the CDR3 reads TGTGCCAGCAGCTTGACAACTTACGAGCAGTACTTC. Translating it yields CASSLTTYEQYF.